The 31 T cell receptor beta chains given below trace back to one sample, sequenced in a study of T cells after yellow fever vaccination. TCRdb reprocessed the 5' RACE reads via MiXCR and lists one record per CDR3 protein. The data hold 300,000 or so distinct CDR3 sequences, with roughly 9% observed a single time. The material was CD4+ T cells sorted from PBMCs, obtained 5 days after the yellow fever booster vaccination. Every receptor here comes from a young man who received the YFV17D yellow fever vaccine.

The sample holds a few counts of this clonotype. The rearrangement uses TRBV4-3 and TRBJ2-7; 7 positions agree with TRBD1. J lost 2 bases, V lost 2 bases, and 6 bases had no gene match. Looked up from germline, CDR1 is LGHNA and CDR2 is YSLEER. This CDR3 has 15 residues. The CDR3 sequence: CASSQPGQAAYEQYF. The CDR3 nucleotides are TGCGCCAGCAGCCAACCCGGACAGGCAGCCTACGAGCAGTACTTC.

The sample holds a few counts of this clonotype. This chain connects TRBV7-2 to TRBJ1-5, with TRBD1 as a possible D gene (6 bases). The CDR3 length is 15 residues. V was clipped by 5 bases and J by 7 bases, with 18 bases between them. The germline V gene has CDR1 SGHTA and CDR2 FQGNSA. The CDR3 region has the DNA TGTGCCAGCAGCCCGGCGGGGGGCTCGGGACAGCCCCAGCATTTT. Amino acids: CASSPAGGSGQPQHF.

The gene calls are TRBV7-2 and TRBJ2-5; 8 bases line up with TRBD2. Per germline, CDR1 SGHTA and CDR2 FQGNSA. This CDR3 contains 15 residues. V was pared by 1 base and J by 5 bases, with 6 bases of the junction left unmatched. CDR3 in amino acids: CASSLGGLGGETQYF. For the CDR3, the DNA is TGTGCCAGCAGCTTAGGGGGACTAGGGGGGGAGACCCAGTACTTC.

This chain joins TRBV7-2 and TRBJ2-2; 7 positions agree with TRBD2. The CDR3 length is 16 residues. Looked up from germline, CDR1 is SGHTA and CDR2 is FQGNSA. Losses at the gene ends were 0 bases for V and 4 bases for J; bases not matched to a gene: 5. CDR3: CASSLASGIGTGELFF. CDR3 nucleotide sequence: TGTGCCAGCAGCTTAGCCAGCGGGATCGGCACCGGGGAGCTGTTTTTT.

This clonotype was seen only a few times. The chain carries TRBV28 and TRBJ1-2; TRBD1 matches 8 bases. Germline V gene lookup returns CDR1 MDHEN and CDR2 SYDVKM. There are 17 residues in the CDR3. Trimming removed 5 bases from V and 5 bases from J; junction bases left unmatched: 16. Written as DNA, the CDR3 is TGTGCCAGCAGTCCCGAATCGTCGACAGGGGCACAATATGGCTACACCTTC. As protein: CASSPESSTGAQYGYTF.

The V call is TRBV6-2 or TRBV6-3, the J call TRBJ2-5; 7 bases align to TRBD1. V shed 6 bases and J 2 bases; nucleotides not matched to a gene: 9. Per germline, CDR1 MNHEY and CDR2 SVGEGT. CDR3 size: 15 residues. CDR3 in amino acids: CASRGQGEYQETQYF. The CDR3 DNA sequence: TGTGCCAGCAGGGGGCAGGGGGAGTATCAAGAGACCCAGTACTTC.

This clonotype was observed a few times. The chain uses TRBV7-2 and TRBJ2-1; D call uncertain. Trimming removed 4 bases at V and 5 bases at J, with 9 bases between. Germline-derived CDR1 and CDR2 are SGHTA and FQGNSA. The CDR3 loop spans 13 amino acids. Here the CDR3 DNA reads TGTGCCAGCAGCTCTACTGGCAACAATGAGCAGTTCTTC. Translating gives CASSSTGNNEQFF.

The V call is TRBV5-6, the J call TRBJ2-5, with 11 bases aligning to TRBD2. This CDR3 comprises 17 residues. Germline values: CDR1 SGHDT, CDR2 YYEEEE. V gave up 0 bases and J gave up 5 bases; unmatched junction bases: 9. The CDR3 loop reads CASSLALSGGAPETQYF. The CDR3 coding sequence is TGTGCCAGCAGCTTGGCCCTTAGCGGGGGGGCCCCGGAGACCCAGTACTTC.

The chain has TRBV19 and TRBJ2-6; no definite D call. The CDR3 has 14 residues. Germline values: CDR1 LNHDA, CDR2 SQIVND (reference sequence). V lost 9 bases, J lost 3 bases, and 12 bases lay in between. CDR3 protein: CASTDMLGANVLTF. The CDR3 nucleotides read TGTGCCAGCACCGATATGCTTGGGGCCAACGTCCTGACTTTC.

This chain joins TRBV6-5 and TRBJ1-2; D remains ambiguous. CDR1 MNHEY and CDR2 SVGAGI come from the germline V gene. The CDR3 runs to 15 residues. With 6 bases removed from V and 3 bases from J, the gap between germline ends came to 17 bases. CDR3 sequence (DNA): TGTGCCAGCAGGAGGGCAACGGAAGTATACTATGGCTACACCTTC. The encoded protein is CASRRATEVYYGYTF.

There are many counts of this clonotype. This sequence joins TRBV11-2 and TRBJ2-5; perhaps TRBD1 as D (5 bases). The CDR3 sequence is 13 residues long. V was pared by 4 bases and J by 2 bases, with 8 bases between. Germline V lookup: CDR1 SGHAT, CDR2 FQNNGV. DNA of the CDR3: TGTGCCAGCAGCTCAGGGATTCAAGAGACCCAGTACTTC. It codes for CASSSGIQETQYF.

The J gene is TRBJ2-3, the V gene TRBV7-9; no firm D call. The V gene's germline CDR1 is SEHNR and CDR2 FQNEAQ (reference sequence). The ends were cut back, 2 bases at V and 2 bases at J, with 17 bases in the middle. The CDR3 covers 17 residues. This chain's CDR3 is CASSLPRSAPTTDTQYF. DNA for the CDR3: TGTGCCAGCAGCTTACCCCGTTCTGCGCCAACCACAGATACGCAGTATTTT.

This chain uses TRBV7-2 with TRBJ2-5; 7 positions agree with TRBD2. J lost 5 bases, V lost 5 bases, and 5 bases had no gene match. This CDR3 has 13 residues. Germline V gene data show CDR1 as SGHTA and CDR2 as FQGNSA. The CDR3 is CASSPWEGETQYF. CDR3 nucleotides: TGTGCCAGCAGCCCCTGGGAGGGTGAGACCCAGTACTTC.

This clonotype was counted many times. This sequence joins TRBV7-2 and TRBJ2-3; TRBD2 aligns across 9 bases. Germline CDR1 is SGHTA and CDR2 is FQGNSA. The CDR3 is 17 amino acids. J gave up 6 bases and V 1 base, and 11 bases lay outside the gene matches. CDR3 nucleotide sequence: TGTGCCAGCAGCTTAGGCAGCGGGGGGTACCGTGGGGATACGCAGTATTTT. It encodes CASSLGSGGYRGDTQYF.

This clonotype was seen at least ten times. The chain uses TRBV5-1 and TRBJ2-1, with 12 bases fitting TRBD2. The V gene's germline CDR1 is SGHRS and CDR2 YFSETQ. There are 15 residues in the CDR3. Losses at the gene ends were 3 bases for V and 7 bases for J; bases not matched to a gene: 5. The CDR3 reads CASSSSGGVINEQFF. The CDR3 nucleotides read TGCGCCAGCAGCTCTAGCGGGGGGGTTATTAATGAGCAGTTCTTC.

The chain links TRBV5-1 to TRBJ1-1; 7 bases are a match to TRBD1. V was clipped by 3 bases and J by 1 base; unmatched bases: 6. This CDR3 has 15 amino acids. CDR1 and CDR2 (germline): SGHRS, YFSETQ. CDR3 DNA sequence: TGCGCCAGCAGCTGGGGCGACAGGGAGAACACTGAAGCTTTCTTT. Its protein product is CASSWGDRENTEAFF.

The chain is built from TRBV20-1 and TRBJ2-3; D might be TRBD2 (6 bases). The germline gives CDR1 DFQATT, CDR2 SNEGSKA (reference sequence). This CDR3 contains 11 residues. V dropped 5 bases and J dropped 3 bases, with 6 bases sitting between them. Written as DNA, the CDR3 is TGCAGTGCTGGGGGGACAGATACGCAGTATTTT. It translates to CSAGGTDTQYF.

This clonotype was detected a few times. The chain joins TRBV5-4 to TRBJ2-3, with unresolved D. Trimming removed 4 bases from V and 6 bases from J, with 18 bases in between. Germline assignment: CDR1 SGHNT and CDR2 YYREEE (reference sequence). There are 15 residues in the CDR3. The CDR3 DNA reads TGTGCCAGCAGCCCACCGGACCCCAGAGTCGATACGCAGTATTTT. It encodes CASSPPDPRVDTQYF. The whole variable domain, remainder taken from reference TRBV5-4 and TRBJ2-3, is ETGVTQSPTHLIKTRGQQVTLRCSSQSGHNTVSWYQQALGQGPQFIFQYYREEENGRGNFPPRFSGLQFPNYSSELNVNALELDDSALYLCASSPPDPRVDTQYFGPGTRLTVL.

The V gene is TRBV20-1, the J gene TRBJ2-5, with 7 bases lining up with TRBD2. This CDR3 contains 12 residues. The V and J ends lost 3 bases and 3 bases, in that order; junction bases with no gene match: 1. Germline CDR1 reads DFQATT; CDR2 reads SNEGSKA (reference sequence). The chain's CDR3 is CSASGGKETQYF. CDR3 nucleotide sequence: TGCAGTGCTAGCGGGGGGAAAGAGACCCAGTACTTC.

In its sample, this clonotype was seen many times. The CDR3 nucleotides read TGCAGTGCTAGTCCCACGGGGGTGGGCCCAGATACGCAGTATTTT. Protein sequence: CSASPTGVGPDTQYF. The chain couples TRBV20-1 to TRBJ2-3; TRBD2 is a possible D gene (6 bases). Germline V CDR1 and CDR2: DFQATT, SNEGSKA (reference sequence). The CDR3 has 15 amino acids. V was shortened by 3 bases and J by 4 bases, with 17 bases between the two germline ends.

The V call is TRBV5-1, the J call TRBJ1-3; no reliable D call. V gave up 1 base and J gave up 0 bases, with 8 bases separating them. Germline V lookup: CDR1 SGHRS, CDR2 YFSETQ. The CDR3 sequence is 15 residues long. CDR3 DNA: TGCGCCAGCAGCTTGAGTGGCAGCTCTGGAAACACCATATATTTT. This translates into CASSLSGSSGNTIYF. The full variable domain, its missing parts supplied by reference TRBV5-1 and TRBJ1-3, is KAGVTQTPRYLIKTRGQQVTLSCSPISGHRSVSWYQQTPGQGLQFLFEYFSETQRNKGNFPGRFSGRQFSNSRSEMNVSTLELGDSALYLCASSLSGSSGNTIYFGEGSWLTVV.

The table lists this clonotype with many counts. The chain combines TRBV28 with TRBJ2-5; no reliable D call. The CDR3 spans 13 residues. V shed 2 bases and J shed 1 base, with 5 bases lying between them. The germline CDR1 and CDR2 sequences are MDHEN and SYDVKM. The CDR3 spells CASSLNSQETQYF. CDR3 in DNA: TGTGCCAGCAGTTTAAACAGCCAAGAGACCCAGTACTTC.

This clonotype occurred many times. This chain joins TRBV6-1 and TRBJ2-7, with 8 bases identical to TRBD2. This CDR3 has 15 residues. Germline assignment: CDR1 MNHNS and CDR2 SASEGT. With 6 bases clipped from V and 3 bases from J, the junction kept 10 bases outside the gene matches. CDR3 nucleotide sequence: TGTGCCAGCAGCGCCCTGACTAGCGCCGGCTACGAGCAGTACTTC. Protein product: CASSALTSAGYEQYF.

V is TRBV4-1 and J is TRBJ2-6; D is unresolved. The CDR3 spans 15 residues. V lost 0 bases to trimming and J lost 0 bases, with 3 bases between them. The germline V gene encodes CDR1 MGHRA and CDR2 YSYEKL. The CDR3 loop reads CASSQDYSGANVLTF. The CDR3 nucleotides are TGCGCCAGCAGCCAAGATTACTCTGGGGCCAACGTCCTGACTTTC.

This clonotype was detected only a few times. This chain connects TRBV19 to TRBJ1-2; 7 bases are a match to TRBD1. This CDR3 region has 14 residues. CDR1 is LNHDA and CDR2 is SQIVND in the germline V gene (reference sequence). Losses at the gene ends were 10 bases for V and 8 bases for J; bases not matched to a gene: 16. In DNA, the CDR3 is TGTGCCACAGGAAGGATGGAGGGGGCAGAAGGCTACACCTTC. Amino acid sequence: CATGRMEGAEGYTF.

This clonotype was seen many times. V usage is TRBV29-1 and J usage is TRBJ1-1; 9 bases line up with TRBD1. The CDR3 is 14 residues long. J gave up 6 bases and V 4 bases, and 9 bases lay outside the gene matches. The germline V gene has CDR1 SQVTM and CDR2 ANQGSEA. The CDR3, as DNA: TGCAGCGTTGTACAGGGGGCGCGTATCGCTGAAGCTTTCTTT. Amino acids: CSVVQGARIAEAFF.

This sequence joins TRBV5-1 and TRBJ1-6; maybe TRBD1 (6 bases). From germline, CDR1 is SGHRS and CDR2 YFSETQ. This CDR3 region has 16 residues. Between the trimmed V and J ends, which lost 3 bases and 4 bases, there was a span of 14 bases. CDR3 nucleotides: TGCGCCAGCAGCTCTACAGGGACTCCTTATAATTCACCCCTCCACTTT. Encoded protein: CASSSTGTPYNSPLHF.

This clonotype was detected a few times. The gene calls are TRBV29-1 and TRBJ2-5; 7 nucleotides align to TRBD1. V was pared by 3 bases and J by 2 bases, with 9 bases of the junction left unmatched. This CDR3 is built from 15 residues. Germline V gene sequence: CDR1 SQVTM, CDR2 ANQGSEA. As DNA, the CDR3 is TGCAGCGTTGAGCGACAGGGTACGAATCAAGAGACCCAGTACTTC. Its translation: CSVERQGTNQETQYF.

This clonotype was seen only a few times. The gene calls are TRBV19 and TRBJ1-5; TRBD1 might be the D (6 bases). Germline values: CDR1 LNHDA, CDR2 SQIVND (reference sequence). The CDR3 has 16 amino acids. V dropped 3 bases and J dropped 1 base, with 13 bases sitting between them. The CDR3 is CASSMLVRGSNQPQHF. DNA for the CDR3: TGTGCCAGTAGTATGCTGGTCAGGGGAAGCAATCAGCCCCAGCATTTT.

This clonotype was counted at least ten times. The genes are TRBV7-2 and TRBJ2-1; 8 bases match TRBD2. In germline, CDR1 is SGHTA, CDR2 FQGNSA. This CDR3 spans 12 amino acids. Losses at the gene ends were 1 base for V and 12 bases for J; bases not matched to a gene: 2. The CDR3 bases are TGTGCCAGCAGCTTAGGTCGGGAGGGGCAGTTCTTC. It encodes CASSLGREGQFF.

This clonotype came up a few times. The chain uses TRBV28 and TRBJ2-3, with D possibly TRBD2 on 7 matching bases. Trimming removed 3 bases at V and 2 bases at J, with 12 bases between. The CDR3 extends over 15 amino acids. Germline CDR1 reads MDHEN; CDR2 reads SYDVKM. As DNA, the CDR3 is TGTGCCAGCAGTTTGGGGGGGGCAGCCACAGATACGCAGTATTTT. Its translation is CASSLGGAATDTQYF.